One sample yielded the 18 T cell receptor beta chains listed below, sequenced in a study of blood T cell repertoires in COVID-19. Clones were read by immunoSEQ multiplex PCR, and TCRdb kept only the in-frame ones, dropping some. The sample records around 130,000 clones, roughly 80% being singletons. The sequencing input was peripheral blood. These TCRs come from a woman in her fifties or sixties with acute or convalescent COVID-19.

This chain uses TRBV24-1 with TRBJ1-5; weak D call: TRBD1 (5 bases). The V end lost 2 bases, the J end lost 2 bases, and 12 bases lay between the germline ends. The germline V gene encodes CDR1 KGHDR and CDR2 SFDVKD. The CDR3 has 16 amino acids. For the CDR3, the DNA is TGTGCCACCAGTGATTCAGGGAACGTCGGCAATCAGCCCCAGCATTTT. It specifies CATSDSGNVGNQPQHF.

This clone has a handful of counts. The CDR3 coding sequence is TGTGCCAGCAGGATCAACAGGGTCGGCTCTGGAAACACCATATATTTT. It is translated as CASRINRVGSGNTIYF. This chain links TRBV2 with TRBJ1-3; possible D gene TRBD1, 6 bases. Trimming pared 6 bases from V and 0 bases from J, leaving 15 bases between. The germline V gene has CDR1 SNHLY and CDR2 FYNNEI. This CDR3 has 16 residues.

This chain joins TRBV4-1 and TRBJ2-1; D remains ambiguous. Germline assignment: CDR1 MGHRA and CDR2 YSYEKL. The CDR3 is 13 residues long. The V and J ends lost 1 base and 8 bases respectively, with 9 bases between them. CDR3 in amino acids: CASSQVPGYEQFF. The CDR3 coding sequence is TGCGCCAGCAGCCAAGTCCCAGGTTATGAGCAGTTCTTC.

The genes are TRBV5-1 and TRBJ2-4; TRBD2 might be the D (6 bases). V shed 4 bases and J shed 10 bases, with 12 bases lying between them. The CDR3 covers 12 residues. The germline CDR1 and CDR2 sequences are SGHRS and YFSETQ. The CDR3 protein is CASSGRGEIQYF. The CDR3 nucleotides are TGCGCCAGCAGCGGGCGGGGAGAAATTCAGTACTTC.

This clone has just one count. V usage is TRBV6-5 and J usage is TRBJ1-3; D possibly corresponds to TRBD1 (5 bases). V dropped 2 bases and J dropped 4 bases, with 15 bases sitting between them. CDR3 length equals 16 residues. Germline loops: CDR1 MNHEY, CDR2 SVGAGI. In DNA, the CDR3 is TGTGCCAGCAGTTACCAGCGGGGGAACCTCGGAAACACCATATATTTT. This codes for CASSYQRGNLGNTIYF.

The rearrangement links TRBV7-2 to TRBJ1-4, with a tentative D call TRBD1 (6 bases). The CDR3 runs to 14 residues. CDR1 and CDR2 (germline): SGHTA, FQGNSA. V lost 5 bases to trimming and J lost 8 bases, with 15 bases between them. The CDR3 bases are TGTGCCAGCAGCCCCTACAGGGCTGGGGAAAAACTGTTTTTT. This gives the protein CASSPYRAGEKLFF.

CDR3: CASSYSGGTGELFF. Written as DNA, the CDR3 is TGTGCCAGCAGCTATAGCGGGGGAACCGGGGAGCTGTTTTTT. The chain joins TRBV7-7 to TRBJ2-2, with 9 bases lining up with TRBD2. The V gene end was trimmed by 4 bases and the J gene end by 5 bases; junction bases not matched to a gene: 2. The germline gives CDR1 SSHAT, CDR2 FNYEAQ (reference sequence). There are 14 residues in the CDR3.

As DNA, the CDR3 is TGTGCCAGCAGCGTCGATTGGGGACAGGGGGCAGCTGAAGCTTTCTTT. This encodes CASSVDWGQGAAEAFF. The chain is built from TRBV9 and TRBJ1-1, with TRBD1 matching 12 bases. V lost 2 bases and J lost 6; bases outside the gene matches: 8. The CDR3 spans 16 residues. Germline CDR1 reads SGDLS; CDR2 reads YYNGEE.

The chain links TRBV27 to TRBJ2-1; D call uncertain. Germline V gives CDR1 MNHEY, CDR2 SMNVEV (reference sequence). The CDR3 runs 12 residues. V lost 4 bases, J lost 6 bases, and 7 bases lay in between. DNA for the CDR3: TGTGCCAGCAGTTCTCTAAGCAATGAGCAGTTCTTC. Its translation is CASSSLSNEQFF.

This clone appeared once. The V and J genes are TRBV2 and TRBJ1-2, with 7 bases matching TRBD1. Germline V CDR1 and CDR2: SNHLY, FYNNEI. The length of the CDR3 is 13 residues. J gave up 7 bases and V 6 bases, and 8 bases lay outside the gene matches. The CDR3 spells CASSYDRETGYTF. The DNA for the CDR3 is TGTGCCAGCAGCTACGACAGGGAGACTGGCTACACCTTC.

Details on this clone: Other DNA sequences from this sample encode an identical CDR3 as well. The CDR3: CASSPGQGPYEQYF. The CDR3, as DNA: TGTGCCAGCAGCCCCGGACAGGGCCCCTACGAGCAGTACTTC. The V gene is TRBV7-2, the J gene TRBJ2-7, with 8 bases identical to TRBD1. Germline CDR1 and CDR2: SGHTA and FQGNSA. V lost 5 bases and J lost 2; bases outside the gene matches: 5. The CDR3 is 14 amino acids.

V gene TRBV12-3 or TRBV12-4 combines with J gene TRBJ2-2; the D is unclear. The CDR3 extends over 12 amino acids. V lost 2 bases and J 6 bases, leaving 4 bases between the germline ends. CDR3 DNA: TGTGCCAGCAGTTTAATATCCGGGGAGCTGTTTTTT. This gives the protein CASSLISGELFF.

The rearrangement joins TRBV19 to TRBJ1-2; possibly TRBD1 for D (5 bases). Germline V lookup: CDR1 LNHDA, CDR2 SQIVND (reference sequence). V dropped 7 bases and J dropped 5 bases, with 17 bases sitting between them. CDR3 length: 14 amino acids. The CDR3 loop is CASNRMQGWYGYTF. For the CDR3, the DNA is TGTGCCAGTAACCGTATGCAGGGCTGGTATGGCTACACCTTC.

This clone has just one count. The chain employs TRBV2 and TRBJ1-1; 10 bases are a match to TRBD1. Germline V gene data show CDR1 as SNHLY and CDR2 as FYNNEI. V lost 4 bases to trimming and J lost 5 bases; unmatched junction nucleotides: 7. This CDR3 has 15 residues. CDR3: CASSGPTGGRTEAFF. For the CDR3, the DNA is TGTGCCAGCAGTGGGCCGACAGGGGGCCGGACTGAAGCTTTCTTT.

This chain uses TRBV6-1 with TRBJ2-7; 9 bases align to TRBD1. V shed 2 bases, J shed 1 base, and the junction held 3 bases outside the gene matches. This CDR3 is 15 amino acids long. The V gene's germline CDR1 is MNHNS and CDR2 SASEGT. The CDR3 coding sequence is TGTGCCAGCAGTGAACCGGGACAGGGTTCCTACGAGCAGTACTTC. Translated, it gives CASSEPGQGSYEQYF.

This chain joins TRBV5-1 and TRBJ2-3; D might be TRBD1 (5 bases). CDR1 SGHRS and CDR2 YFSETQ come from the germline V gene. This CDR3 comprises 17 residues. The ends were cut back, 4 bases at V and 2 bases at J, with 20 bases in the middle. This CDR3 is CASSPAGRQIYTDTQYF. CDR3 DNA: TGCGCCAGCAGCCCCGCTGGGCGACAGATCTACACAGATACGCAGTATTTT. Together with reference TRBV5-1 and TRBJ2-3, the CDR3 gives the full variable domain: KAGVTQTPRYLIKTRGQQVTLSCSPISGHRSVSWYQQTPGQGLQFLFEYFSETQRNKGNFPGRFSGRQFSNSRSEMNVSTLELGDSALYLCASSPAGRQIYTDTQYFGPGTRLTVL.

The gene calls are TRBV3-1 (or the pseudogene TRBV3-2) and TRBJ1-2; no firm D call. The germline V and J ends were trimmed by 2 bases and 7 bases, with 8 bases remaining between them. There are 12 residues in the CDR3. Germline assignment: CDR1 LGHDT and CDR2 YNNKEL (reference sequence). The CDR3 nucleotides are TGTGCCAGCAGCCAAAGCCGAAGTGGCTACACCTTC. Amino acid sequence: CASSQSRSGYTF.

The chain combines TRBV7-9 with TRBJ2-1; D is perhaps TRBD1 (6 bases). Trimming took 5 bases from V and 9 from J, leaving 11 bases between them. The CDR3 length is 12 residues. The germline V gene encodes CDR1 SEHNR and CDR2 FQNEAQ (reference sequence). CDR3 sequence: CASSGSGAEQFF. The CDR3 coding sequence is TGTGCCAGCAGCGGCTCAGGGGCTGAGCAGTTCTTC.